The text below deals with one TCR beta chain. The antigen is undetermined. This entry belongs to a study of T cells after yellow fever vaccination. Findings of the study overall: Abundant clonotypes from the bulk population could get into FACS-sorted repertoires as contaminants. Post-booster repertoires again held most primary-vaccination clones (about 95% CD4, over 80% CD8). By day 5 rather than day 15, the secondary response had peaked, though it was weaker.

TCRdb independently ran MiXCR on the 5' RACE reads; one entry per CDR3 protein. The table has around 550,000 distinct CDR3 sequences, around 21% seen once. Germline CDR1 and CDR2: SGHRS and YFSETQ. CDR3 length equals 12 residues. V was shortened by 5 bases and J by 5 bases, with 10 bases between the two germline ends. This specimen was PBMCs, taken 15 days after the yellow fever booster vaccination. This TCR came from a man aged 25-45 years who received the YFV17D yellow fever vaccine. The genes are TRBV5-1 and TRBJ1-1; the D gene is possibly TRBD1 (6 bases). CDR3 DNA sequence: TGCGCCAGCAGACTGAGGGGGACTGAAGCTTTCTTT. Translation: CASRLRGTEAFF.